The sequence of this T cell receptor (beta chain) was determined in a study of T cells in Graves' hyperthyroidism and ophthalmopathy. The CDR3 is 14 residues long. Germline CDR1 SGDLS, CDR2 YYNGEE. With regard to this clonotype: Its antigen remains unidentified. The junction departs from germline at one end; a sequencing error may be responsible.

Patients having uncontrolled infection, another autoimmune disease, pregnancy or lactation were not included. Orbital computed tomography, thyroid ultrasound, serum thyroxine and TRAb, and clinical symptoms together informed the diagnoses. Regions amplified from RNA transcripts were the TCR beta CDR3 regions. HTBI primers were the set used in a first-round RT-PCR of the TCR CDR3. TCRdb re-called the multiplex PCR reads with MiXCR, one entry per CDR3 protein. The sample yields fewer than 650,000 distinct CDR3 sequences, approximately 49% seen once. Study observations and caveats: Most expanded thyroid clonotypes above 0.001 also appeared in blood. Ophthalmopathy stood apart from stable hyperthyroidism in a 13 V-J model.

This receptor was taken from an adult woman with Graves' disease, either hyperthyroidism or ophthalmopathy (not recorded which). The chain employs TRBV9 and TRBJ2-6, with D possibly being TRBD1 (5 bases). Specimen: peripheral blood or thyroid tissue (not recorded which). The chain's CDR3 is CASSQLPGANVRTF. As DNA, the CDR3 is TGTGCCAGCAGCCAACTGCCTGGGGCCAACGTCCGGACTTTC. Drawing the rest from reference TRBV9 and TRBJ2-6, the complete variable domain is DSGVTQTPKHLITATGQRVTLRCSPRSGDLSVYWYQQSLDQGLQFLIQYYNGEERAKGNILERFSAQQFPDLHSELNLSSLELGDSALYFCASSQLPGANVRTFGAGSRLTVL.